The present entry profiles one TCR beta chain with its context. The antigen is undetermined. The data are from a study of OX40 agonist ivuxolimab in advanced cancers. Repertoires were generated with immunoSEQ multiplex PCR, while TCRdb's copy carries only in-frame clones and drops some. The table lists 45,000 or so clones, around 80% of them singletons, with roughly 7.3% in the top ten. Study observations and caveats: Some of the nonresponding patients also showed low levels of normalized T-cell clonal expansion.

CDR1 and CDR2 (germline): SGHRS, YFSETQ. V was clipped by 0 bases and J by 1 base, with 6 bases between them. CDR3 length equals 14 residues. The J gene is TRBJ2-3, the V gene TRBV5-1; no definite D call. The sequencing here drew on CD4+ or CD8+ T cells sorted from blood, taken in a trial of the OX40 agonist ivuxolimab. The clonotype was recovered from an adult with an advanced solid tumor such as melanoma, head and neck, liver or kidney cancer. CDR3 sequence: CASSLETRTDTQYF. CDR3 bases: TGCGCCAGCAGCTTGGAGACCCGCACAGATACGCAGTATTTT.